One and the same sample provided the 31 T cell receptor beta chains below, sequenced in a study of T cell clonality in common variable immunodeficiency. Produced via immunoSEQ multiplex PCR; TCRdb's table is partial and in-frame only. The record shows 40,000 to 45,000 clones for this sample, with no singletons present. The sample taken for sequencing was peripheral blood mononuclear cells. These receptors were collected from a person aged 18 to 70 in good health.

In its sample, this clone was seen many times. The observed sequence ends 3 residues before the CDR3 terminus, with the missing tail filled in from the germline J gene. This chain connects TRBV2 to TRBJ2-7, with D possibly being TRBD1 or TRBD2 (5 bases each). V was trimmed by 5 bases and J by 0 bases, leaving 11 bases between them. This CDR3 has 14 residues. Looked up from germline, CDR1 is SNHLY and CDR2 is FYNNEI. This CDR3 reads CASSRGANSYEQYF. The covered CDR3 bases are TGTGCCAGCAGTAGAGGGGCCAACTCCTACGAG.

The sample holds many counts of this clone. The CDR3 end falls 3 residues outside the read, so it is completed with the germline J gene. The gene calls are TRBV2 and TRBJ2-5; D is possibly TRBD1 (5 bases). CDR1 is SNHLY and CDR2 is FYNNEI in the germline V gene. The V end lost 4 bases, the J end lost 2 bases, and 8 bases lay between the germline ends. The length of the CDR3 is 13 residues. The CDR3 loop reads CASSVRQQETQYF. The sequenced part of the CDR3 DNA is TGTGCCAGCAGTGTTCGACAGCAAGAGACC.

Points on this clone: The CDR3 end falls 3 residues outside the read, so it is completed with the germline J gene. The V call is TRBV5-4, the J call TRBJ2-7, with 13 bases fitting TRBD2. J gave up 6 bases and V 3 bases, and 9 bases lay outside the gene matches. The CDR3 extends over 16 amino acids. CDR1 and CDR2 from the germline V gene are SGHNT and YYREEE (reference sequence). The DNA read from the CDR3 is TGTGCCAGCAGCTCTGGACTAGCGGGAGCGATAGGCGAG. It encodes CASSSGLAGAIGE. The whole CDR3 protein is CASSSGLAGAIGEQYF.

This clone was observed at least ten times. Sequencing ends 3 residues short of the CDR3 end; the germline J gene provides the rest. V is TRBV6-2 or TRBV6-3 and J is TRBJ2-5, with a tentative D call TRBD2 (6 bases). The CDR3 runs to 15 residues. Germline assignment: CDR1 MNHEY and CDR2 SVGEGT. Trimming pared 7 bases from V and 4 bases from J, leaving 19 bases between. Partial CDR3 DNA: TGTGCCAGCACCTCCCTGGGTGTCGGGGGAGAGACC. Translation gives CASTSLGVGGET. The whole CDR3 protein reads CASTSLGVGGETQYF.

This clone was counted many times. The CDR3 end lies 3 residues beyond the end of the read and is filled in from the germline J gene. The V and J genes are TRBV14 and TRBJ2-2; D may be TRBD1 (6 bases). This CDR3 is 16 amino acids long. V was cut by 1 base and J by 1 base, with 10 bases left in between. Germline loops: CDR1 SGHDN, CDR2 FVKESK. CDR3: CASSQGVGQNTGELFF. CDR3 DNA, as far as it was read: TGTGCCAGCAGCCAAGGCGTGGGACAGAACACCGGGGAG.

This clone was recorded many times. Read sequence stops 3 residues before the CDR3 end, and the germline J gene provides the missing end. This chain uses TRBV7-2 with TRBJ2-7; 8 nucleotides agree with TRBD2. From germline, CDR1 is SGHTA and CDR2 FQGNSA. The junction had 12 bases not matched to a gene; V was cut back by 5 bases and J by 6 bases. The CDR3 is 15 residues long. The CDR3 loop reads CASSAKRTSWGEQYF. The sequenced part of the CDR3 DNA is TGTGCCAGCAGCGCAAAACGGACTAGCTGGGGCGAG.

This clone has a count of ten or more. The sequenced fragment ends 3 residues before the CDR3 boundary, so the rest is inferred from the germline J gene. The chain combines TRBV5-1 with TRBJ2-2; perhaps TRBD1 as D (5 bases). V lost 0 bases, J lost 3 bases, and 12 bases lay in between. This CDR3 region has 16 residues. The germline V gene has CDR1 SGHRS and CDR2 YFSETQ. The CDR3 bases that were read are TGCGCCAGCAGCTTGGTGTCGTCAGGGCACACCGGGGAG. The encoded protein is CASSLVSSGHTGE. The full CDR3 sequence reads CASSLVSSGHTGELFF.

Many counts were recorded for this clone. The read terminates 3 residues ahead of where the CDR3 ends, so the germline J gene completes it. This chain uses TRBV7-3 with TRBJ1-1; 9 bases are shared with TRBD1. The ends lost 5 bases at V and 7 bases at J; junction bases unmatched: 5. Germline V gives CDR1 SGHTA, CDR2 FQGTGA. The CDR3 is 13 amino acids. CDR3 protein: CASSTSTGGEAFF. The CDR3 bases that were read are TGTGCCAGCAGCACCTCGACAGGGGGTGAA.

At least ten counts were recorded for this clone. The read gets to within 3 residues of the CDR3 end, and the germline J gene fills in the rest. The V and J genes are TRBV12-3 or TRBV12-4 and TRBJ1-2; D perhaps matches TRBD1 (6 bases). V dropped 6 bases and J dropped 3 bases, with 17 bases sitting between them. CDR3 length: 15 residues. Partial CDR3 DNA: TGTGCCAGCAGCTCTCCCGGGGGGGCGGACTATGGC. Its protein is CASSSPGGADYG. The entire CDR3 reads CASSSPGGADYGYTF.

In this sample, this clone turned up many times. The CDR3 DNA, read in part, is TGTGCCACCAGCACAGGGGGTAGGGAAAAA. Translating gives CATSTGGREK. The whole CDR3 sequence reads CATSTGGREKLFF. The V and J genes are TRBV15 and TRBJ1-4; 7 bases map to TRBD1. The read falls 3 residues short of the CDR3 end, and the missing part is taken from the germline J gene. Germline CDR1 LNHNV, CDR2 YYDKDF (reference sequence). This CDR3 contains 13 residues. V was clipped by 4 bases and J by 8 bases; unmatched bases: 4.

This clone came up many times. The missing CDR3 end, 3 residues past where the read stops, is filled in from the germline J gene. This chain connects TRBV5-1 to TRBJ2-7; 7 bases match TRBD1. The V gene's germline CDR1 is SGHRS and CDR2 YFSETQ. CDR3 size: 14 residues. Germline trimming cut 5 bases from V and 2 bases from J; bases unmatched to any gene: 7. The sequenced CDR3 bases are TGCGCCAGCAGACCGCCGGGACAGACCTACGAG. Its protein is CASRPPGQTYE. The entire CDR3 sequence reads CASRPPGQTYEQYF.

This clone was recorded many times. The DNA ends 3 residues before the CDR3 does, and the rest of the CDR3 is filled in from the germline J gene. V and J are TRBV6-1 and TRBJ1-1; D perhaps matches TRBD1 (5 bases). V dropped 4 bases and J dropped 4 bases, with 13 bases sitting between them. Germline CDR1 reads MNHNS; CDR2 reads SASEGT. CDR3 size: 14 residues. Partial CDR3 DNA: TGTGCCAGCAGTGTAGGGGTCGAGAGCACTGAA. Encoded protein: CASSVGVESTE. The full CDR3 protein reads CASSVGVESTEAFF.

Ten or more counts support this clone. Sequencing ends 3 residues short of the CDR3 end; the germline J gene provides the rest. This chain joins TRBV20-1 and TRBJ1-2; TRBD1 agrees at 12 bases. The CDR3 has 17 amino acids. Germline V gene lookup returns CDR1 DFQATT and CDR2 SNEGSKA (reference sequence). V shed 5 bases and J 2 bases; nucleotides not matched to a gene: 12. CDR3 DNA (partial): TGCAGTGCTCAGGAAGGGACAGGGGGCTGGGGGAACTATGGC. Translated: CSAQEGTGGWGNYG. The full CDR3 is CSAQEGTGGWGNYGYTF.

This clone showed up many times. The CDR3 DNA, read in part, is TGCAGCGTACAGGGGGCGAGATACGAG. It specifies CSVQGARYE. The full CDR3 protein is CSVQGARYEQYF. The genes are TRBV29-1 and TRBJ2-7; 9 bases match TRBD1. The CDR3 end lies 3 residues beyond the end of the read and is filled in from the germline J gene. The V segment lost 6 bases and the J segment 4 bases; nucleotides outside the gene matches: 4. The CDR3 covers 12 residues. Germline CDR1 and CDR2: SQVTM and ANQGSEA.

In its sample, this clone was seen a few times. The junction does not match germline at one end; this may be a read error. The read gets to within 3 residues of the CDR3 end, and the germline J gene fills in the rest. The chain has TRBV7-2 and TRBJ2-5; no definite D call. The CDR3 extends over 15 amino acids. The germline V gene has CDR1 SGHTA and CDR2 FQGNSA. Partial CDR3 DNA: TGTGCCAGCAACTTAGGCGGTTCCCTTGGAGAGACC. Amino acid sequence: CASNLGGSLGET. The whole CDR3 sequence is CASNLGGSLGETQYF.

A word on this clone: The junction shows a germline mismatch at one end, possibly a read error. With the read ending 3 residues before the CDR3 end, the germline J gene is used to fill in that end. The chain links TRBV19 to TRBJ1-3, with D hard to call. This CDR3 has 14 amino acids. Germline V gene lookup returns CDR1 LNHDA and CDR2 SQIVND (reference sequence). CDR3 loop: CASRGRAYGNAIYF. The CDR3 DNA, read in part, is TGTGCCAGTAGAGGTAGGGCTTACGGAAACGCC.

This clone was seen ten or more times. The CDR3 is cut off 3 residues early in the read; its end comes from the germline J gene. The chain uses TRBV19 and TRBJ2-3; TRBD2 matches 10 bases. The V gene end was trimmed by 10 bases and the J gene end by 3 bases; junction bases not matched to a gene: 7. The CDR3 runs 14 residues. The germline CDR1 and CDR2 sequences are LNHDA and SQIVND (reference sequence). The sequenced part of the CDR3 DNA is TGTGCCACCGGGAGCGGGAGGGAGACAGATACG. Protein product: CATGSGRETDT. The full CDR3 protein reads CATGSGRETDTQYF. Together with reference TRBV19 and TRBJ2-3, the CDR3 gives the full variable domain: DGGITQSPKYLFRKEGQNVTLSCEQNLNHDAMYWYRQDPGQGLRLIYYSQIVNDFQKGDIAEGYSVSREKKESFPLTVTSAQKNPTAFYLCATGSGRETDTQYFGPGTRLTVL.

In its sample, this clone was seen many times. The CDR3 end lies 3 residues beyond the end of the read and is filled in from the germline J gene. This chain links TRBV5-4 with TRBJ2-2; 8 bases agree with TRBD1. The CDR3 has 15 residues. Per the germline V gene, CDR1 is SGHNT and CDR2 is YYREEE (reference sequence). V dropped 3 bases and J dropped 3; count of bases not matched to a gene: 4. The CDR3 sequence: CASSSKTGDTGELFF. The part of the CDR3 DNA that was read is TGTGCCAGCAGCTCGAAGACAGGGGACACCGGGGAG.

This clone was recorded at least ten times. The read stops 3 residues short of the end of the CDR3; the missing end is completed from the germline J gene. The chain employs TRBV5-1 and TRBJ1-1, with a tentative D call TRBD1 (5 bases). Germline V gene lookup returns CDR1 SGHRS and CDR2 YFSETQ. V dropped 4 bases and J dropped 4 bases, with 14 bases sitting between them. The CDR3 is made up of 14 amino acids. CDR3 DNA, as far as it was read: TGCGCCAGCAGCCCCAGTGGAGGGGCCACTGAA. Its translation: CASSPSGGATE. The complete CDR3 reads CASSPSGGATEAFF.

This clone has a count of ten or more. Sequencing ends 3 residues short of the CDR3 end; the germline J gene provides the rest. The chain employs TRBV2 and TRBJ1-1; 7 bases are a match to TRBD1. With 6 bases clipped from V and 1 base from J, the junction kept 5 bases outside the gene matches. There are 14 residues in the CDR3. Germline V gives CDR1 SNHLY, CDR2 FYNNEI. The CDR3 reads CASRQQGWNTEAFF. The CDR3 DNA, read in part, is TGTGCCAGCAGGCAACAGGGGTGGAACACTGAA.

This clone showed up many times. The observed sequence ends 3 residues before the CDR3 terminus, with the missing tail filled in from the germline J gene. The chain couples TRBV5-1 to TRBJ1-1, with D perhaps TRBD1 (6 bases). The CDR3 covers 16 residues. Per germline, CDR1 SGHRS and CDR2 YFSETQ. V was shortened by 0 bases and J by 1 base, with 13 bases between the two germline ends. The covered CDR3 bases are TGCGCCAGCAGCTTGGGCCCACAGGGTGGGAACACTGAA. Translating it yields CASSLGPQGGNTE. The whole CDR3 region reads CASSLGPQGGNTEAFF.

This clone has a count of ten or more. At one boundary the junction diverges from the germline segment, which might be a read error. The read finishes 3 residues shy of the CDR3 end, and the germline J gene is used to complete it. V is TRBV20-1 and J is TRBJ2-2, with TRBD2 matching 9 bases. Germline V gene sequence: CDR1 DFQATT, CDR2 SNEGSKA (reference sequence). The CDR3 loop spans 17 amino acids. CDR3 sequence reads: CGAREDSGGMYTGELFF. The CDR3 bases that were read are TGCGGTGCTAGAGAGGACAGCGGGGGGATGTACACCGGGGAG.

This clone was detected ten times or more. With the read ending 3 residues before the CDR3 end, the germline J gene is used to fill in that end. This chain uses TRBV2 with TRBJ1-1; 9 positions match TRBD1. Germline CDR1 is SNHLY and CDR2 is FYNNEI. The CDR3 has 16 amino acids. J was trimmed by 1 base and V by 6 bases; bases with no gene match: 9. The CDR3 loop reads CASSKTGGGPNTEAFF. The sequenced CDR3 bases are TGTGCCAGCAGCAAGACAGGGGGGGGCCCGAACACTGAA.

This clone has a count of ten or more. The read terminates 3 residues before the CDR3 end, so the remaining end is supplied by the germline J gene. The genes are TRBV18 and TRBJ2-2; no clear D. V lost 0 bases and J lost 0, with 8 bases in between. The CDR3 covers 16 residues. CDR1 is KGHSH, CDR2 LQKENI, per germline. CDR3 sequence: CASSPPSTANTGELFF. CDR3 DNA (partial): TGTGCCAGCTCACCACCCTCCACGGCGAACACCGGGGAG.

This clone was detected many times. The read terminates 3 residues before the CDR3 end, so the remaining end is supplied by the germline J gene. The rearrangement links TRBV7-9 to TRBJ2-1, with TRBD2 as a possible D gene (6 bases). The CDR3 is 15 residues long. Germline V lookup: CDR1 SEHNR, CDR2 FQNEAQ (reference sequence). Between the trimmed V and J ends, which lost 9 bases and 0 bases, there was a span of 15 bases. The CDR3 DNA, read in part, is TGTGCCAGTTCCGCGGGGTGGGGCTCCTACAATGAG. As protein: CASSAGWGSYNE. The whole CDR3 sequence is CASSAGWGSYNEQFF.

This clone was observed at least ten times. Read coverage stops 3 residues before the CDR3 terminus; the germline J gene supplies the remainder. The chain couples TRBV6-1 to TRBJ1-4; TRBD1 matches 8 bases. The CDR3 has 14 residues. Germline V gene data show CDR1 as MNHNS and CDR2 as SASEGT. Unmatched junction bases numbered 6, after V lost 3 bases and J lost 9 bases. The CDR3 loop reads CASSEDREQKKLFF. The part of the CDR3 DNA that was read is TGTGCCAGCAGTGAGGACAGGGAGCAAAAAAAA.

At least ten counts were recorded for this clone. From the germline J gene comes the end of the CDR3, since the read stops 3 residues before it. The chain couples TRBV19 to TRBJ2-3, with a possible D match to TRBD2 (5 bases). Germline V gene data show CDR1 as LNHDA and CDR2 as SQIVND (reference sequence). The CDR3 length is 13 residues. V lost 7 bases and J 8 bases, leaving 16 bases between the germline ends. The sequenced part of the CDR3 DNA is TGTGCCAGTATGTTGGATAGCGCGGCTACG. Amino acids: CASMLDSAAT. The CDR3 in full is CASMLDSAATQYF.

The sample holds many counts of this clone. The observed sequence ends 3 residues before the CDR3 terminus, with the missing tail filled in from the germline J gene. The V and J genes are TRBV6-4 and TRBJ2-3; D not resolved. The CDR3 contains 14 residues. Germline-derived CDR1 and CDR2 are MRHNA and SNTAGT. V gave up 0 bases and J gave up 4 bases, with 8 bases separating them. The covered CDR3 bases are TGTGCCAGCAGTGACTCTCCAGAGGCAGATACG. Protein sequence: CASSDSPEADT. The entire CDR3 protein reads CASSDSPEADTQYF.

In its sample, this clone was seen many times. Read coverage stops 3 residues before the CDR3 terminus; the germline J gene supplies the remainder. The genes are TRBV4-2 and TRBJ1-1, with 10 bases fitting TRBD1. Looked up from germline, CDR1 is LGHNA and CDR2 is YNFKEQ. The CDR3 runs to 20 residues. J was trimmed by 0 bases and V by 2 bases; bases with no gene match: 15. The CDR3 protein is CASSQTVPGQGSGLNTEAFF. CDR3 bases read: TGTGCCAGCAGCCAAACTGTCCCGGGACAGGGGTCCGGGTTGAACACTGAA.

This clone occurred many times. A junction end diverges from the germline sequence, so it may reflect a read error. This CDR3 is CASSQGPQGDVTQYF. The DNA read from the CDR3 is TGCGCCAGCAGCCAAGGCCCACAGGGCGACGTGACC. V is TRBV4-2 and J is TRBJ2-5, with TRBD1 as a possible D gene (6 bases). The CDR3 end is not reached by the read, which stops 3 residues before it; the germline J gene fills it in. The V gene's germline CDR1 is LGHNA and CDR2 YNFKEQ. This CDR3 spans 15 amino acids.

Points on this clone: Read sequence stops 3 residues before the CDR3 end, and the germline J gene provides the missing end. The rearrangement uses TRBV11-2 and TRBJ2-1; weak D call: TRBD1 (5 bases). The CDR3 loop spans 14 amino acids. V gave up 3 bases and J gave up 7 bases, with 13 bases separating them. Germline CDR1 SGHAT, CDR2 FQNNGV. CDR3 protein: CASSFSREINEQFF. The sequenced part of the CDR3 DNA is TGTGCCAGCAGCTTCTCCAGGGAAATAAATGAG.